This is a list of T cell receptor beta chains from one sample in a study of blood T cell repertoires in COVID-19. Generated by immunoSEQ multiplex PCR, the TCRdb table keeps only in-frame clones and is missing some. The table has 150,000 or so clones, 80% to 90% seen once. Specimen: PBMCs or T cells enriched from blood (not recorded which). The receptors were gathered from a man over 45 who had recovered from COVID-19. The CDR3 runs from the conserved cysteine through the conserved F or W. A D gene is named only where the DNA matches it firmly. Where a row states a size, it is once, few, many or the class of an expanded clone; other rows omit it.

TGTGCCAGTAGTACCGCGGGCCTAGGAAGCTACACCTTC,CASSTAGLGSYTF,NA,NA,TRBJ1-2,TRBV19
TGTGCCAGCAGCCAAGCAGGGAAGGGGCGAGCTAATGAAAAACTGTTTTTT,CASSQAGKGRANEKLFF,NA,once,TRBJ1-4,TRBV3-1/TRBV3-2
TGTGCCAGCAGCGCCCACTCTCAGGCACCCTATGGCTACACCTTC,CASSAHSQAPYGYTF,NA,NA,TRBJ1-2,TRBV9
TGTGCCAGTAGTCAGGGCACTTCTGGAAACACCATATATTTT,CASSQGTSGNTIYF,NA,NA,TRBJ1-3,TRBV19
TGCGCCAGCAGTGGGGGACAGGGGGCGGACGGGGAGCTGTTTTTT,CASSGGQGADGELFF,TRBD1,once,TRBJ2-2,TRBV10-2
TGCGCCAGCAGCGGACAGGGGAACACTGAAGCTTTCTTT,CASSGQGNTEAFF,TRBD1,NA,TRBJ1-1,TRBV5-1
TGTGCCAGCAGTGAAAGAGGGTTCTATGGCTACACCTTC,CASSERGFYGYTF,NA,NA,TRBJ1-2,TRBV6-1
TGTGCCAGCAGTGCCTCCGGGACAGGCATGATCACAGATACGCAGTATTTT,CASSASGTGMITDTQYF,TRBD1,once,TRBJ2-3,TRBV6-1
TGTGCCAGCAGTATAGCGGGGGCCTTCACAGATACGCAGTATTTT,CASSIAGAFTDTQYF,TRBD2,once,TRBJ2-3,TRBV27
TGTGCCAGCAGTAAACCACCGGGACAGTATGGCTACACCTTC,CASSKPPGQYGYTF,TRBD1,NA,TRBJ1-2,TRBV27
TGTGCCAGTTTCCTGAGCGGGGGGGCCCCCTACAATGAGCAGTTCTTC,CASFLSGGAPYNEQFF,TRBD2,once,TRBJ2-1,TRBV7-9
TGCGCCAGCAGGACAGGTCCTAACTATGGCTACACCTTC,CASRTGPNYGYTF,NA,NA,TRBJ1-2,TRBV5-1
TGTGCCAGCAGCTCCCAGGGGCAGAACCCTGGAAACACCATATATTTT,CASSSQGQNPGNTIYF,NA,NA,TRBJ1-3,TRBV11-2
TGTGCCAGCAGCGAACTAGCGGGGGGCTCGTACAATGAGCAATTCTTC,CASSELAGGSYNEQFF,TRBD2,NA,TRBJ2-1,TRBV9
TGCAGCGTGGGGGACAGTAGCAATCAGCCCCAGCATTTT,CSVGDSSNQPQHF,TRBD1,NA,TRBJ1-5,TRBV29-1
TGTGCCAGCAGTGAACCGGGACAGGGTTCCTATGGCTACACCTTC,CASSEPGQGSYGYTF,TRBD1,NA,TRBJ1-2,TRBV6-1
TGTGCCAGCAGCCAAGTACGAGGGAACACTGAAGCTTTCTTT,CASSQVRGNTEAFF,NA,NA,TRBJ1-1,TRBV3-1/TRBV3-2
TGTGCCAGCAGTTACTCGCCTAGCGGGGGGTTTCCGCAGTATTTT,CASSYSPSGGFPQYF,TRBD2,medium-sized,TRBJ2-3,TRBV6-5
TGTGCCAGCAGTGAGGACAGGAGGTACACAGATACGCAGTATTTT,CASSEDRRYTDTQYF,TRBD1,NA,TRBJ2-3,TRBV2
TGTGCCAGCAGTGTGCTAGCGGGGGAGGGCACCGGGGAGCTGTTTTTT,CASSVLAGEGTGELFF,TRBD2,NA,TRBJ2-2,TRBV6-1
TGCGCCAGCAGTAAGGACAGGGGGACCTACGAGCAGTACTTC,CASSKDRGTYEQYF,TRBD1,NA,TRBJ2-7,TRBV10-1
TGTGCCAGTAGTGTCGGGTCGTGGGTCTATGGCTACACCTTC,CASSVGSWVYGYTF,NA,once,TRBJ1-2,TRBV19
TGTGCCAGCAGGGCCCCGACAGGATACGAGCAGTACTTC,CASRAPTGYEQYF,NA,NA,TRBJ2-7,TRBV6-5
TGCGCCAGCAGCCAAGGCAGGGGGTTCACTGAAGCTTTCTTT,CASSQGRGFTEAFF,TRBD1,NA,TRBJ1-1,TRBV4-1
TGCGCCACCACCGACAGGGAGACCTCTGGAAACACCATATATTTT,CATTDRETSGNTIYF,TRBD1,NA,TRBJ1-3,TRBV4-1
TGCGCCAGCAGCCCGGGCCCAGGGGCTCCCAATCAGCCCCAGCATTTT,CASSPGPGAPNQPQHF,NA,NA,TRBJ1-5,TRBV5-1
TGTGCCAGTAGTGTAGACAGGGAGGGAGAGCAGTACTTC,CASSVDREGEQYF,NA,NA,TRBJ2-7,TRBV19
TGTGCCAGCTCACCAACCAAAGAAATAGTCTATGGCTACACCTTC,CASSPTKEIVYGYTF,NA,NA,TRBJ1-2,TRBV18
TGTGCCAGCAGGTCGTCGGACAGGAGGAACACTGAAGCTTTCTTT,CASRSSDRRNTEAFF,TRBD1,NA,TRBJ1-1,TRBV2
TGTGCCAGCAAGCCGGGGGGGAACACTGAAGCTTTCTTT,CASKPGGNTEAFF,NA,few,TRBJ1-1,TRBV2
TGTGCCAGCAGCTTAGGAGGGGGGGGACAGCCCCAGCATTTT,CASSLGGGGQPQHF,NA,NA,TRBJ1-5,TRBV7-8
TGCGCCAGCGATAAGGGGCTAGCGGGGGGTCGGGAGACCCAGTACTTC,CASDKGLAGGRETQYF,TRBD2,NA,TRBJ2-5,TRBV5-1
TGCAGCGCGGCGCGGGGATTAAGAGAAAAACTGTTTTTT,CSAARGLREKLFF,NA,NA,TRBJ1-4,TRBV29-1
TGTGCCTCACTATACAGGACCGGGGCTTTCTTT,CASLYRTGAFF,NA,NA,TRBJ1-1,TRBV30
TGTGCCAGCAGTACGACAGGGGCCTTCTCCTACGAGCAGTACTTC,CASSTTGAFSYEQYF,TRBD1,NA,TRBJ2-7,TRBV28
TGTGCCAGCAGCAAACAACAGGGGGCGATCACCGGGGAGCTGTTTTTT,CASSKQQGAITGELFF,TRBD1,NA,TRBJ2-2,TRBV7-8
TGCGCCAGCAGCTTGGAGGTGACAGGGGTAGAGACCCAGTACTTC,CASSLEVTGVETQYF,TRBD1,NA,TRBJ2-5,TRBV5-1
TGTGCCAGCAGCGTAGACTTGGGGGCAAACATTCAGTACTTC,CASSVDLGANIQYF,NA,NA,TRBJ2-4,TRBV9
TGTGCCAGCAGCCTTCAATGGGCTACCGGCACAGATACGCAGTATTTT,CASSLQWATGTDTQYF,NA,NA,TRBJ2-3,TRBV7-9
TGTGCCAGCAGCCCAAAAGTGGGGAGTGAGACCCAGTACTTC,CASSPKVGSETQYF,NA,NA,TRBJ2-5,TRBV5-4
TGTGCCAGCCGCCAGAGGGCGGGGGGGAACACTGAAGCTTTCTTT,CASRQRAGGNTEAFF,NA,NA,TRBJ1-1,TRBV6-5
TGTGCCAGCAGTTCCCCGGGACAGGGGGCGGGTGGCTACACCTTC,CASSSPGQGAGGYTF,TRBD1,NA,TRBJ1-2,TRBV5-4
TGTGCCAGCAGGGTAACAGTCAATCAGCCCCAGCATTTT,CASRVTVNQPQHF,NA,NA,TRBJ1-5,TRBV28
TGTGCCAGCAGCCCCCAGGCGGGAGGCTACGAGCAGTACTTC,CASSPQAGGYEQYF,TRBD2,NA,TRBJ2-7,TRBV7-9
TGTGCCAGCTCAGGCCGGACCGCGGGACCGAACTCTGGAAACACCATATATTTT,CASSGRTAGPNSGNTIYF,NA,NA,TRBJ1-3,TRBV18
TGTGCCAGCTCACCCGCGACAGGGAGCTACGAGCAGTACTTC,CASSPATGSYEQYF,TRBD1,NA,TRBJ2-7,TRBV18
TGTGCCAGCAGTTCGGCGGGAAGCGAGCAGTACTTC,CASSSAGSEQYF,NA,NA,TRBJ2-7,TRBV6-4
TGTGCCAGCAGCAAAGCGCCGGTTCGGGCCATAGTAGCGTTTGAGCAGTTCTTC,CASSKAPVRAIVAFEQFF,NA,once,TRBJ2-1,TRBV21-1
TGTGCCAGCTCACCAAGATGGGAGAGAAATGAAAAACTGTTTTTT,CASSPRWERNEKLFF,NA,NA,TRBJ1-4,TRBV18
TGTGCCAGCAGCTCACTAGCGGGGGCGACAGATACGCAGTATTTT,CASSSLAGATDTQYF,TRBD2,NA,TRBJ2-3,TRBV3-1/TRBV3-2
TGTGCCTGGAGCCGGGACAGAGATAATAGCAATCAGCCCCAGCATTTT,CAWSRDRDNSNQPQHF,TRBD1,NA,TRBJ1-5,TRBV30
TGTGCCAGCAGCCAAAGACAGGACTCCAGGGGCACTGAAGCTTTCTTT,CASSQRQDSRGTEAFF,NA,NA,TRBJ1-1,TRBV9
TGTGCCTGGAGCCCGGCTTACAGGGGGCATTACTTC,CAWSPAYRGHYF,TRBD1,NA,TRBJ2-7,TRBV30
TGTGCCAGCAGCGGACTATCCGGGGGAGAGACCCAGTACTTC,CASSGLSGGETQYF,NA,NA,TRBJ2-5,TRBV7-8
TGTGCCAGCAGCAAGGACAGCTCGAAGGGGCAGCCCCAGCATTTT,CASSKDSSKGQPQHF,NA,once,TRBJ1-5,TRBV7-3
TGTGCCAGTAGTATCCCCTTTTCGCGTAGCAATCAGCCCCAGCATTTT,CASSIPFSRSNQPQHF,NA,NA,TRBJ1-5,TRBV19
TGCGCCAGCAGTATGTGGGACAGGGCCTACGAGCAGTACTTC,CASSMWDRAYEQYF,TRBD1,NA,TRBJ2-7,TRBV5-1
TGTGCCAGCAGGTTTGACAGGGGCTATACTGAAGCTTTCTTT,CASRFDRGYTEAFF,TRBD1,NA,TRBJ1-1,TRBV28
TGTGCCAGCAGTTTTACCGGGGGGGAGGATACGCAGTATTTT,CASSFTGGEDTQYF,TRBD2,NA,TRBJ2-3,TRBV28
TGTGCCAGCAGTTTTAGGGGCAGGGGCAATCAGCCCCAGCATTTT,CASSFRGRGNQPQHF,NA,NA,TRBJ1-5,TRBV28